This TCR beta chain was obtained from a study of cytotoxic CD8 clonotypes in ibrutinib-treated CLL. Produced via immunoSEQ multiplex PCR; TCRdb's table is partial and in-frame only. The repertoire holds 250,000 to 350,000 clones, with roughly four fifths as singletons. The sample was PBMCs, taken at disease progression, from a patient treated with ibrutinib. The sequence was collected from a human donor with chronic lymphocytic leukemia.

The CDR3 region has the DNA TGTGCCAGCAGTTCTAGCGGAGACTCCTACAATGAGCAGTTCTTC. Protein product: CASSSSGDSYNEQFF. V gene TRBV6-5 combines with J gene TRBJ2-1; 7 bases agree with TRBD2. CDR1 and CDR2 (germline): MNHEY, SVGAGI. CDR3 size: 15 residues. V shed 4 bases and J 0 bases; nucleotides not matched to a gene: 3.